This T cell receptor (beta chain) was profiled in a study of persistence of HIV-infected CD4 T cells. Looking at the study overall: Blood samples, up to about 200 mL, came from multiple time points, except two leukapheresis donors sampled once.

Overlapping HIV-1 Gag 15-mer peptides at roughly 1 ug per peptide per mL were used. Sorting selected CD4+ T cells upregulating both CD40 ligand and CD69. Donors had CD4+ T cell counts above 400 cells/uL and were CMV-seropositive. The CDR3 sequence is 11 residues long. The V gene lost 6 bases and the J gene lost 2 bases, with 4 bases spanning the gap. Germline CDR1 reads MNHEY; CDR2 reads SVGAGI. The immunoSEQ assay was version 4, run in survey mode. This table comes from immunoSEQ multiplex PCR, and its TCRdb copy is limited to in-frame clones, with some not included. This table has roughly 9,200 clones, less than 85% appearing once. Note on this clone: What it binds is unknown. The sample contains more than one DNA sequence encoding this CDR3.

This sample comprised CD4+ T cells sorted from PBMCs after 18-hour stimulation, obtained from a patient who received antiretroviral therapy. This TCR came from an adult woman with HIV who was CMV-seropositive. This sequence joins TRBV6-5 and TRBJ1-1, with D uncertain. The DNA for the CDR3 is TGTGCCAGCAGGGATAACACTGAAGCTTTCTTT. It yields the protein CASRDNTEAFF.